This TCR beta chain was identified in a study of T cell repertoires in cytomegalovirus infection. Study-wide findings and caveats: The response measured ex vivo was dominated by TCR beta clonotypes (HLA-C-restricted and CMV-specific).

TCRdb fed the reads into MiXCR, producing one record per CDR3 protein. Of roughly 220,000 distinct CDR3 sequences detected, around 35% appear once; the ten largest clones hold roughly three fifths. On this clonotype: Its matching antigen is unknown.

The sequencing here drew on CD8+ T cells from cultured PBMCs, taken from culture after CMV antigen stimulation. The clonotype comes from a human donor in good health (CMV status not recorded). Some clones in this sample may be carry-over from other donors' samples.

The CDR3 nucleotides read TGTGCCAGCAGTGCGGAGACAGGGTCGTACGAGCAGTACTTC. Translation: CASSAETGSYEQYF. The genes are TRBV2 and TRBJ2-7; TRBD1 matches at 7 bases. The CDR3 has 14 amino acids. Germline V gives CDR1 SNHLY, CDR2 FYNNEI. The trim removed 4 bases at V and 4 bases at J, leaving 7 bases unmatched.